This T cell receptor beta chain was sequenced in a study of T cells after yellow fever vaccination. This clonotype was observed at least ten times. CDR3 length: 15 amino acids. Germline CDR1 reads LGHDT; CDR2 reads YNNKEL (reference sequence). Trimming cost V 1 base and J 3 bases; bases outside gene matches: 6. TCRdb re-analysed the 5' RACE reads in MiXCR, keeping a single row per CDR3 protein. The sample has some 240,000 distinct CDR3 sequences, about 5.2% seen once. The chain is built from TRBV3-1 and TRBJ2-7; TRBD1 aligns across 7 bases. Sample: CD4+ T cells sorted from PBMCs, taken on the day of the yellow fever booster vaccination. This sequence was found in a man between 18 and 35 years old who received the YFV17D yellow fever vaccine. DNA of the CDR3: TGTGCCAGCAGCCAAGGCCTACAGGGGTTCTACGAGCAGTACTTC. It specifies CASSQGLQGFYEQYF.